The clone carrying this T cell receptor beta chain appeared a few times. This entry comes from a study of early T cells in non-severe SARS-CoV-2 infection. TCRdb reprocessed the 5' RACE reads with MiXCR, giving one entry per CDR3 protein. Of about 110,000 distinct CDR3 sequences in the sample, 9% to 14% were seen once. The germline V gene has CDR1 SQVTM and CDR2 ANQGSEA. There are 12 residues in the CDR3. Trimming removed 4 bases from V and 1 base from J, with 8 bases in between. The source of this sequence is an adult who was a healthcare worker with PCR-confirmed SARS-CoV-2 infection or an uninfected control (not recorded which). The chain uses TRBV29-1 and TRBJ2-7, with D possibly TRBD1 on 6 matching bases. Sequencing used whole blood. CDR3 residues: CSVGQASYEQYF. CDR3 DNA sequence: TGCAGCGTTGGACAGGCATCCTACGAGCAGTACTTC.